The rows below give T cell receptor beta chains drawn from one sample of a study of T cells in Graves' hyperthyroidism and ophthalmopathy. One entry per CDR3 protein results from TCRdb running MiXCR on the multiplex PCR reads. The profile shows 600,000 to 850,000 distinct CDR3 sequences, 18% of them singletons. The sample taken for sequencing was blood. The receptors were sampled from a woman in her fifties or sixties with Graves' hyperthyroidism that later progressed to Graves' ophthalmopathy. CDR3s include the opening cysteine and the closing phenylalanine or tryptophan. The order of the fields is J gene, V gene, clone size, D gene, CDR3 DNA, CDR3 protein. D genes are given only for firm matches. Clone size, where shown, is once, few, many, or a class for clones that have expanded.

J: TRBJ2-3; V: TRBV10-1; size: -; D: -; DNA: TGCGCCAGCAGTGAGAGTGGCAGGGGGGTAGATACGCAGTATTTT; CDR3: CASSESGRGVDTQYF
J: TRBJ2-7; V: TRBV3-1; size: many; D: -; DNA: TGTGCCAGCAGCCAAGGGGGTCCCGAGCAGTACTTC; CDR3: CASSQGGPEQYF
J: TRBJ2-2; V: TRBV20-1; size: few; D: -; DNA: TGCAGTGCCGACAGGTCCTTCGGCGGGGAGCTGTTTTTT; CDR3: CSADRSFGGELFF
J: TRBJ2-5; V: TRBV18; size: many; D: TRBD1; DNA: TGTGCCAGCTCACCCTATGGACAGGGAGGGACCCAGTACTTC; CDR3: CASSPYGQGGTQYF
J: TRBJ1-4; V: TRBV11-2; size: few; D: TRBD1; DNA: TGTGCCAGCAGCTTAGATACGGGACAGTTTAATGAAAAACTGTTTTTT; CDR3: CASSLDTGQFNEKLFF
J: TRBJ2-2; V: TRBV7-2; size: many; D: -; DNA: TGTGCCAGCAGCTTAGTACGGGGTGGCGGGGAGCTGTTTTTT; CDR3: CASSLVRGGGELFF
J: TRBJ1-2; V: TRBV18; size: -; D: -; DNA: TGTGCCAGCTCATTTCAAGACGTAAACTATGGCTACACCTTC; CDR3: CASSFQDVNYGYTF
J: TRBJ1-1; V: TRBV18; size: many; D: -; DNA: TGTGCCAGCTCATCAGTGCAAGGAACTGAAGCTTTCTTT; CDR3: CASSSVQGTEAFF
J: TRBJ1-5; V: TRBV5-6; size: -; D: -; DNA: TGTGCCAGCAGCTTGTGGCGCCAGCCCCAGCATTTT; CDR3: CASSLWRQPQHF
J: TRBJ2-7; V: TRBV6-1; size: -; D: TRBD1; DNA: TGTGCCAGCAGAGAGACGGACAGGGGACCCGAGCAGTACTTC; CDR3: CASRETDRGPEQYF
J: TRBJ2-3; V: TRBV7-3; size: many; D: -; DNA: TGTGCCAGCAGCCCCCCCGGGGGCCCAGATACGCAGTATTTT; CDR3: CASSPPGGPDTQYF
J: TRBJ2-1; V: TRBV20-1; size: many; D: TRBD1; DNA: TGCAGTGCCAGAAGCGGGACGCTGGGACAGGGTATGAATGAGCAGTTCTTC; CDR3: CSARSGTLGQGMNEQFF
J: TRBJ1-5; V: TRBV18; size: many; D: -; DNA: TGTGCCAGCTCACCCCCAGGCTTCCAGCCCCAGCATTTT; CDR3: CASSPPGFQPQHF
J: TRBJ1-6; V: TRBV7-6; size: -; D: -; DNA: TGTGCCAGCAGCCCCGGGACAACTCATCCGGCACCCCTCCACTTT; CDR3: CASSPGTTHPAPLHF
J: TRBJ1-1; V: TRBV20-1; size: many; D: -; DNA: TGCAGTGCTAGCCCCGGGGGCGGGAACACTGAAGCTTTCTTT; CDR3: CSASPGGGNTEAFF
J: TRBJ2-3; V: TRBV7-3; size: many; D: TRBD2; DNA: TGTGCCAGCAGCTCCCTTAGCGGGGGGGCAGATACGCAGTATTTT; CDR3: CASSSLSGGADTQYF
J: TRBJ1-2; V: TRBV7-2; size: many; D: TRBD1; DNA: TGTGCCAGCAGCTCAAGACAGGGGGCAGGCTATGGCTACACCTTC; CDR3: CASSSRQGAGYGYTF
J: TRBJ2-5; V: TRBV7-9; size: many; D: -; DNA: TGTGCCAGCAGCTTAGTTACGGGGGAGACCCAGTACTTC; CDR3: CASSLVTGETQYF
J: TRBJ2-3; V: TRBV7-9; size: many; D: TRBD2; DNA: TGTGCCAGCAGCTTAGGCCTAGCGGGGGGCTATACAGATACGCAGTATTTT; CDR3: CASSLGLAGGYTDTQYF
J: TRBJ1-2; V: TRBV3-1; size: -; D: TRBD1; DNA: TGTGCCAGCACCCTAATGTCGGGACAGGGCCAGGGCTACACCTTC; CDR3: CASTLMSGQGQGYTF
J: TRBJ1-1; V: TRBV4-2; size: -; D: TRBD1; DNA: TGTGCCAGCAGCCAAGTAAAAACAGGGGGGATGAACACTGAAGCTTTCTTT; CDR3: CASSQVKTGGMNTEAFF
J: TRBJ1-1; V: TRBV6-1; size: many; D: -; DNA: TGTGCCAGCAGTCGTTCTAGTAGGGGCTCGGTCACTGAAGCTTTCTTT; CDR3: CASSRSSRGSVTEAFF
J: TRBJ2-2; V: TRBV6-5; size: few; D: TRBD2; DNA: TGTGCCAGCAGTTACGAGCGGGGGGGCACCGGGGAGCTGTTTTTT; CDR3: CASSYERGGTGELFF
J: TRBJ1-4; V: TRBV5-1; size: many; D: TRBD1; DNA: TGCGCCAGCAGCTTGGGGACCGGGACAGCTAATGAAAAACTGTTTTTT; CDR3: CASSLGTGTANEKLFF
J: TRBJ2-3; V: TRBV11-2; size: many; D: TRBD1; DNA: TGTGCCAGCAGCCAGATCAGGGGGCGCATTCCTACGCAGTATTTT; CDR3: CASSQIRGRIPTQYF
J: TRBJ2-1; V: TRBV11-2; size: many; D: -; DNA: TGTGCCAGCAGCTTCGCCCCGGGGGAAGGGGGCAGCGATGAGCAGTTCTTC; CDR3: CASSFAPGEGGSDEQFF
J: TRBJ2-4; V: TRBV11-1; size: few; D: -; DNA: TGTGCCGGCAGCCTGGCACGAGGAGCCAAAAACATTCAGTACTTC; CDR3: CAGSLARGAKNIQYF
J: TRBJ2-4; V: TRBV18; size: -; D: TRBD1; DNA: TGTGCCAGCTCACGGCGGGACAGGGGCAGGGACATTCAGTACTTC; CDR3: CASSRRDRGRDIQYF
J: TRBJ1-3; V: TRBV2; size: many; D: TRBD1; DNA: TGTGCCAGCACCCGAGACAGGGGGACTGGAAACACCATATATTTT; CDR3: CASTRDRGTGNTIYF
J: TRBJ2-1; V: TRBV20-1; size: many; D: -; DNA: TGCAGTGCTAGTGGGACGGGGGGCCTCTCATCCTACAATGAGCAGTTCTTC; CDR3: CSASGTGGLSSYNEQFF
J: TRBJ2-3; V: TRBV29-1; size: -; D: TRBD1; DNA: TGCAGCGTTGAAGACCTACAGGGGTTAGGCCCATTTTCCACAGATACGCAGTATTTT; CDR3: CSVEDLQGLGPFSTDTQYF
J: TRBJ2-1; V: TRBV11-2; size: many; D: -; DNA: TGTGCCAGCAGCTCCATGGGCGTTTACGAGCAGTTCTTC; CDR3: CASSSMGVYEQFF
J: TRBJ1-2; V: TRBV24-1; size: -; D: TRBD1; DNA: TGTGCCACCCCGGACAGGGCGAAAAACTATGGCTACACCTTC; CDR3: CATPDRAKNYGYTF
J: TRBJ2-1; V: TRBV6-1; size: few; D: TRBD2; DNA: TGTGCCAGCAGTGACCAAGCGGGGGGTGCCTACAATGAGCAGTTCTTC; CDR3: CASSDQAGGAYNEQFF
J: TRBJ2-3; V: TRBV30; size: -; D: TRBD1; DNA: TGTGCCGGCGACAGGGGGGTCACAGATACGCAGTATTTT; CDR3: CAGDRGVTDTQYF
J: TRBJ1-2; V: TRBV2; size: many; D: -; DNA: TGTGCCAGCAGTGAAGGTACGGGGAAGGATGGCTACACCTTC; CDR3: CASSEGTGKDGYTF
J: TRBJ2-7; V: TRBV20-1; size: many; D: -; DNA: TGCAGTGCTAGAGATCGGGTACGGGTAACCTACGAGCAGTACTTC; CDR3: CSARDRVRVTYEQYF
J: TRBJ1-5; V: TRBV6-2/TRBV6-3; size: few; D: -; DNA: TGTGCCAGCAGTTACCCCCAGGGCCGGCTGCCCCAGCATTTT; CDR3: CASSYPQGRLPQHF
J: TRBJ1-1; V: TRBV12-3/TRBV12-4; size: few; D: -; DNA: TGTGCCAGCAGGGGTCAGACTGAAGCTTTCTTT; CDR3: CASRGQTEAFF
J: TRBJ1-4; V: TRBV7-9; size: few; D: -; DNA: TGTGCCAGCAGCCAAAGTAGTAATGAAAAACTGTTTTTT; CDR3: CASSQSSNEKLFF
J: TRBJ2-2; V: TRBV7-3; size: -; D: -; DNA: TGTGCCAGCAGCCTATCCTCAGGGCGGGCCGGGGAGCTGTTTTTT; CDR3: CASSLSSGRAGELFF
J: TRBJ1-5; V: TRBV6-1; size: many; D: -; DNA: TGTGCCAGCAGTATAGCTAGCAATCAGCCCCAGCATTTT; CDR3: CASSIASNQPQHF
J: TRBJ2-1; V: TRBV6-1; size: many; D: TRBD1; DNA: TGTGCCAGCAGTCATACGACCTACAGGGGAAGGAGAACCTACAATGAGCAGTTCTTC; CDR3: CASSHTTYRGRRTYNEQFF
J: TRBJ1-2; V: TRBV11-2; size: -; D: TRBD1; DNA: TGTGCCAGCAGGGCCGGGACAGGGGCTAACTATGGCTACACCTTC; CDR3: CASRAGTGANYGYTF
J: TRBJ2-1; V: TRBV5-1; size: -; D: -; DNA: TGCGCCAGCAGCTGGGGATCCGGGACGGGCGACGAGCAGTTCTTC; CDR3: CASSWGSGTGDEQFF
J: TRBJ1-4; V: TRBV7-8; size: few; D: -; DNA: TGTGCCAGCAGCCCCATGGGGCCGAGGGAAAAACTGTTTTTT; CDR3: CASSPMGPREKLFF
J: TRBJ1-6; V: TRBV6-5; size: -; D: TRBD1; DNA: TGTGCCAGCAGTTACTCGGGGGACAGGAGTTCACCCCTCCACTTT; CDR3: CASSYSGDRSSPLHF
J: TRBJ2-2; V: TRBV6-5; size: -; D: -; DNA: TGTGCCAGCAGTTACGGCAGTCCCGGGGAGCTGTTTTTT; CDR3: CASSYGSPGELFF
J: TRBJ2-1; V: TRBV9; size: few; D: TRBD2; DNA: TGTGCCAGCAGCGTAGCGGTAGCGGGGGCCCACTACAATGAGCAGTTCTTC; CDR3: CASSVAVAGAHYNEQFF
J: TRBJ1-2; V: TRBV20-1; size: -; D: TRBD1; DNA: TGCAGTGCTGGACAGGGCCACTATGGCTACACCTTC; CDR3: CSAGQGHYGYTF
J: TRBJ1-1; V: TRBV27; size: few; D: -; DNA: TGTGCCAGCAGTTTAAGAGGGGTGGAGGAAGCTTTCTTT; CDR3: CASSLRGVEEAFF
J: TRBJ1-4; V: TRBV3-1; size: many; D: -; DNA: TGTGCCAGCAGCCAAGATAGGATAGGGGTTCCTGAAAAACTGTTTTTT; CDR3: CASSQDRIGVPEKLFF
J: TRBJ2-2; V: TRBV19; size: few; D: -; DNA: TGTGCCAGTAGCCCGGTACAGGCCCCGAGGACCGGGGAGCTGTTTTTT; CDR3: CASSPVQAPRTGELFF
J: TRBJ2-1; V: TRBV27; size: -; D: -; DNA: TGTGCCAGCACCCCCGGGTCCGGGGGTATTGAGCAGTTCTTC; CDR3: CASTPGSGGIEQFF
J: TRBJ1-1; V: TRBV30; size: -; D: -; DNA: TGTGCCTGGAGTGTAGTCAGGGGTGGGACTGAAGCTTTCTTT; CDR3: CAWSVVRGGTEAFF
J: TRBJ2-6; V: TRBV2; size: few; D: -; DNA: TGTGCCAGTAGGCGCGTAGTACCTGGGGCCAACGTCCTGACTTTC; CDR3: CASRRVVPGANVLTF
J: TRBJ2-4; V: TRBV6-1; size: few; D: TRBD1; DNA: TGTGCCAGCAGGGGGACAGGGGAAGCCAAAAACATTCAGTACTTC; CDR3: CASRGTGEAKNIQYF
J: TRBJ2-2; V: TRBV7-6; size: -; D: TRBD1; DNA: TGTGCCAGCAGCCCACAGACAGGGGAGACCACCGGGGAGCTGTTTTTT; CDR3: CASSPQTGETTGELFF
J: TRBJ1-3; V: TRBV20-1; size: few; D: -; DNA: TGCAGTGCCCCGGGCGGAAACACCATATATTTT; CDR3: CSAPGGNTIYF
J: TRBJ1-2; V: TRBV7-9; size: many; D: -; DNA: TGTGCCAGCAGCTTAGGCGAGCTAGAGGGCTACACCTTC; CDR3: CASSLGELEGYTF